These 25 T cell receptor beta chains were sequenced from one sample in a study of CD4 T cells in relation to SARS-CoV-2 and coronaviruses. The unexposed donors gave CD4+ T cells in about 2010-2019, prior to COVID-19. The repertoire was sequenced with immunoSEQ multiplex PCR; TCRdb's copy has only in-frame clones and lacks some. The sample records under 90,000 clones, over 90% being singletons. Sequencing was done on a sample of naive CD4+ T cells from PBMCs. Regarding subset: naive CD4+ T cells isolated by negative enrichment. The receptors come from a human donor in good health.

This chain uses TRBV4-1 with TRBJ2-5, with 12 bases that match TRBD2. The CDR3 is 17 amino acids. Trimming took 1 base from V and 5 from J; bases not matched to a gene: 8. The V gene's germline CDR1 is MGHRA and CDR2 YSYEKL. DNA for the CDR3: TGCGCCAGCAGCCAAGGGCCTAGCGGGGGGGCCCGGGAGACCCAGTACTTC. Amino acid sequence: CASSQGPSGGARETQYF.

The chain couples TRBV5-5 to TRBJ2-7, with 8 bases aligning to TRBD1. Losses at the gene ends were 0 bases for V and 2 bases for J; bases not matched to a gene: 4. This CDR3 contains 15 residues. Germline V gene lookup returns CDR1 SGHKS and CDR2 YYEKEE (reference sequence). For the CDR3, the DNA is TGTGCCAGCAGCTTGGGACAGGGGCCTGCCTACGAGCAGTACTTC. Amino acids: CASSLGQGPAYEQYF.

The rearrangement uses TRBV18 and TRBJ1-1; perhaps TRBD1 as D (6 bases). V was trimmed by 4 bases and J by 1 base, leaving 10 bases between them. This CDR3 has 14 residues. The germline V gene has CDR1 KGHSH and CDR2 LQKENI. The CDR3 DNA follows: TGTGCCAGCTCACAAACAGGGAGGAACACTGAAGCTTTCTTT. Its protein is CASSQTGRNTEAFF.

This clone was picked up a small number of times. This rearrangement joins TRBV5-4 to TRBJ1-4; 9 nucleotides agree with TRBD1. Germline CDR1 is SGHNT and CDR2 is YYREEE (reference sequence). The CDR3 extends over 14 amino acids. V lost 4 bases and J lost 8; bases outside the gene matches: 6. This CDR3 is CASSTGGAREKLFF. Written as DNA, the CDR3 is TGTGCCAGCAGCACAGGGGGCGCGAGGGAAAAACTGTTTTTT.

This clone was counted a single time. This rearrangement joins TRBV18 to TRBJ2-1; 10 bases are shared with TRBD2. Losses at the gene ends were 6 bases for V and 8 bases for J; bases not matched to a gene: 7. The CDR3 runs to 14 residues. Per germline, CDR1 KGHSH and CDR2 LQKENI. The CDR3 DNA follows: TGTGCCAGCTCCTCAGCGGGAGGGCCGCATGAGCAGTTCTTC. Its translation is CASSSAGGPHEQFF.

The chain couples TRBV14 to TRBJ1-1; no clear D gene. Germline V gene data show CDR1 as SGHDN and CDR2 as FVKESK. With 1 base removed from V and 1 base from J, the gap between germline ends came to 1 base. The CDR3 has 12 residues. Here the CDR3 reads CASSQGNTEAFF. CDR3 nucleotide sequence: TGTGCCAGCAGCCAAGGGAACACTGAAGCTTTCTTT.

The rearrangement links TRBV7-2 to TRBJ2-3; D is ambiguous. The V and J ends lost 2 bases and 4 bases respectively, with 7 bases between them. CDR1 and CDR2 from the germline V gene are SGHTA and FQGNSA. The CDR3 is 13 amino acids. This CDR3 reads CASSLFGADTQYF. The CDR3 nucleotides read TGTGCCAGCAGCTTATTTGGCGCAGATACGCAGTATTTT.

This clone was observed a handful of times. The chain links TRBV7-9 to TRBJ1-6, with 10 positions matching TRBD1. This CDR3 contains 17 residues. J gave up 5 bases and V 5 bases, and 9 bases lay outside the gene matches. Per the germline V gene, CDR1 is SEHNR and CDR2 is FQNEAQ (reference sequence). The DNA of the CDR3 is TGTGCCAGCAGCGAACCGGGACAGGGGAGCAATAATTCACCCCTCCACTTT. It is translated as CASSEPGQGSNNSPLHF.

The V call is TRBV29-1, the J call TRBJ1-1; D call uncertain. The CDR3 length is 12 residues. Germline values: CDR1 SQVTM, CDR2 ANQGSEA. Trimming cost V 3 bases and J 5 bases, with 10 bases left between them. This chain's CDR3 is CSVEIVGTEAFF. For the CDR3, the DNA is TGCAGCGTTGAGATAGTAGGGACTGAAGCTTTCTTT.

The rearrangement uses TRBV10-3 and TRBJ1-6, with D possibly being TRBD1 (6 bases). This CDR3 comprises 14 residues. Germline CDR1 reads ENHRY; CDR2 reads SYGVKD. Trimming removed 2 bases from V and 5 bases from J, with 7 bases in between. The CDR3 DNA sequence: TGTGCCATCAGTGAGACAGGGAATAATTCACCCCTCCACTTT. Translating it yields CAISETGNNSPLHF.

This chain's CDR3 is CASSPGPNYGYTF. The CDR3 region has the DNA TGTGCCAGCTCACCGGGACCGAACTATGGCTACACCTTC. The rearrangement joins TRBV18 to TRBJ1-2, with a tentative D call TRBD1 (5 bases). Germline-derived CDR1 and CDR2 are KGHSH and LQKENI. This CDR3 has 13 amino acids. The V end was cut by 3 bases, the J end by 2 bases, with 7 bases between.

The chain uses TRBV3-1 (or the pseudogene TRBV3-2) and TRBJ2-6; D may be TRBD1 (6 bases). V lost 3 bases to trimming and J lost 0 bases, with 12 bases between them. The CDR3 is 17 amino acids. Germline V gives CDR1 LGHDT, CDR2 YNNKEL (reference sequence). The CDR3 loop reads CASSQTTGLSGANVLTF. For the CDR3, the DNA is TGTGCCAGCAGCCAGACGACAGGACTCTCTGGGGCCAACGTCCTGACTTTC.

J is TRBJ1-4 and V is TRBV3-1 (or the pseudogene TRBV3-2); D ambiguous. Germline assignment: CDR1 LGHDT and CDR2 YNNKEL (reference sequence). The CDR3 consists of 13 residues. With 1 base removed from V and 8 bases from J, the gap between germline ends came to 8 bases. The CDR3 bases are TGTGCCAGCAGCCAAGTTCGAGGGGAAAAACTGTTTTTT. As protein: CASSQVRGEKLFF.

The rearrangement joins TRBV28 to TRBJ2-7; 7 positions agree with TRBD1. J lost 1 base, V lost 8 bases, and 17 bases had no gene match. This CDR3 is 17 amino acids long. CDR1 and CDR2 from the germline V gene are MDHEN and SYDVKM. CDR3 sequence: CASVVPRRGLFSYEQYF. The CDR3 region has the DNA TGTGCCAGCGTGGTCCCGAGAAGGGGGCTGTTTTCCTACGAGCAGTACTTC. Full variable domain (outside the CDR3, taken from reference TRBV28 and TRBJ2-7): DVKVTQSSRYLVKRTGEKVFLECVQDMDHENMFWYRQDPGLGLRLIYFSYDVKMKEKGDIPEGYSVSREKKERFSLILESASTNQTSMYLCASVVPRRGLFSYEQYFGPGTRLTVT.

The V call is TRBV10-3, the J call TRBJ1-6; D is perhaps TRBD1 (5 bases). The V and J ends lost 2 bases and 10 bases respectively, with 9 bases between them. Germline CDR1 is ENHRY and CDR2 is SYGVKD. The CDR3 extends over 13 amino acids. The CDR3 bases are TGTGCCATCAGTGAGGGGGCCAGCTCACCCCTCCACTTT. It encodes CAISEGASSPLHF.

The chain couples TRBV21-1 to TRBJ1-6. TRBV21-1 has pseudogene status. The CDR3 consists of 12 residues. CDR3 region: CASSPDNSPLHF. CDR3 DNA sequence: TGTGCCAGCAGCCCGGATAATTCACCCCTCCACTTT.

The CDR3 loop is CASSSLGGNQPQHF. CDR3 DNA: TGCGCCAGCAGCTCCCTCGGGGGCAATCAGCCCCAGCATTTT. V is TRBV5-1 and J is TRBJ1-5; D unclear. Germline V gene data show CDR1 as SGHRS and CDR2 as YFSETQ. Trimming cost V 3 bases and J 2 bases, with 9 bases left between them. The CDR3 covers 14 residues.

The genes are TRBV6-1 and TRBJ2-3; D not resolved. The V gene's germline CDR1 is MNHNS and CDR2 SASEGT. The CDR3 length is 14 residues. Trimming stripped 0 bases from V and 1 base from J, with 5 bases between. CDR3 bases: TGTGCCAGCAGTGAAGCATGGGGCACAGATACGCAGTATTTT. Translating it yields CASSEAWGTDTQYF.

This clone was detected only once. The J gene is TRBJ2-4, the V gene TRBV5-4; D unresolved. The CDR3 length is 14 residues. Germline V gene lookup returns CDR1 SGHNT and CDR2 YYREEE (reference sequence). V shed 0 bases and J shed 0 bases, with 4 bases lying between them. CDR3 DNA sequence: TGTGCCAGCAGCTTGGGGGGAGCCAAAAACATTCAGTACTTC. Translation: CASSLGGAKNIQYF.

The sample holds one count of this clone. CDR3 sequence (DNA): TGCAGTGCTAGTTGGCAGGGCTGGAGCGGGGAGCTGTTTTTT. As protein: CSASWQGWSGELFF. V gene TRBV20-1 combines with J gene TRBJ2-2; a weak D match, TRBD1 (5 bases). Germline assignment: CDR1 DFQATT and CDR2 SNEGSKA (reference sequence). The germline V and J ends were trimmed by 3 bases and 7 bases, with 15 bases remaining between them. The CDR3 loop spans 14 amino acids.

The chain links TRBV28 to TRBJ2-1; possibly TRBD2 for D (6 bases). The CDR3 is 13 amino acids. Germline V gene lookup returns CDR1 MDHEN and CDR2 SYDVKM. V shed 6 bases and J shed 6 bases, with 12 bases lying between them. The CDR3 region is CASRELGGNEQFF. CDR3 DNA sequence: TGTGCCAGCAGGGAATTGGGAGGCAATGAGCAGTTCTTC.

The rearrangement joins TRBV5-1 to TRBJ1-3; D remains unclear. Germline V gene sequence: CDR1 SGHRS, CDR2 YFSETQ. This CDR3 spans 15 amino acids. The V and J ends lost 4 bases and 3 bases respectively, with 14 bases between them. CDR3 sequence reads: CASSIGSGGGNTIYF. CDR3 sequence (DNA): TGCGCCAGCAGCATAGGTTCGGGCGGTGGAAACACCATATATTTT.

The chain uses TRBV5-1 and TRBJ2-5, with TRBD2 matching 10 bases. The J segment lost 5 bases and the V segment lost 4 bases, leaving 11 bases of the junction unmatched. The V gene's germline CDR1 is SGHRS and CDR2 YFSETQ. The CDR3 sequence is 16 residues long. Written as DNA, the CDR3 is TGCGCCAGCAGCCTCCCCCTAGCGGGAGCTGGGGAGACCCAGTACTTC. This codes for CASSLPLAGAGETQYF.

As DNA, the CDR3 is TGTGCCAGCACACTCGCTAGGCCCTACGAGCAGTACTTC. Its translation is CASTLARPYEQYF. The chain carries TRBV27 and TRBJ2-7; no definite D call. Germline V CDR1 and CDR2: MNHEY, SMNVEV (reference sequence). Trimming took off 7 bases at V and 2 bases at J, with 12 bases between the two ends. The CDR3 runs to 13 residues.

This rearrangement joins TRBV28 to TRBJ2-3; the match to TRBD2 covers 7 bases. This CDR3 has 11 residues. CDR1 is MDHEN, CDR2 SYDVKM, per germline. V gave up 5 bases and J gave up 11 bases; unmatched junction bases: 4. The CDR3 loop reads CASSSGIGQYF. The CDR3 DNA sequence: TGTGCCAGCAGTAGCGGGATAGGGCAGTATTTT.